This entry lists 11 T cell receptor beta chains sequenced from one sample in a study of blood T cells in healthy people across ages. Sample-barcoded 5' priming and a J-beta primer mix drove a second PCR of roughly 6 to 12 cycles. A single record per CDR3 protein comes from TCRdb applying MiXCR to the 5' RACE reads. The table has approximately 700,000 distinct CDR3 sequences, approximately 29% seen once; the top ten hold just over 15%. The sample taken for sequencing was blood. These receptors all come from a woman of 80 years or more in good health.

This clonotype showed up many times. The V call is TRBV7-2, the J call TRBJ2-7; TRBD2 aligns across 10 bases. The J segment lost 1 base and the V segment lost 0 bases, leaving 9 bases of the junction unmatched. Germline CDR1 is SGHTA and CDR2 is FQGNSA. CDR3 size: 18 residues. In nucleotides, the CDR3 is TGTGCCAGCAGCTTAGCTCCTAGCGGGGGCCACCATTCCTACGAGCAGTACTTC. Translating gives CASSLAPSGGHHSYEQYF.

The rearrangement links TRBV5-1 to TRBJ2-7; D is uncertain. The CDR3 extends over 12 amino acids. The V gene lost 0 bases and the J gene lost 6 bases, with 7 bases spanning the gap. Germline V gives CDR1 SGHRS, CDR2 YFSETQ. DNA for the CDR3: TGCGCCAGCAGCTTGGTCAGCTTCGAGCAGTACTTC. Its protein is CASSLVSFEQYF.

The chain employs TRBV6-2 or TRBV6-3 and TRBJ2-3; TRBD2 matches at 11 bases. The length of the CDR3 is 18 residues. The germline CDR1 and CDR2 sequences are MNHEY and SVGEGT. V lost 2 bases and J lost 3; bases outside the gene matches: 10. This CDR3 reads CASSYHFLAGGRTDTQYF. The CDR3 DNA reads TGTGCCAGCAGTTACCACTTTCTAGCGGGGGGCAGGACAGATACGCAGTATTTT.

This clonotype occurred a few times. This chain links TRBV7-2 with TRBJ2-7; D is perhaps TRBD2 (6 bases). CDR1 and CDR2 (germline): SGHTA, FQGNSA. V dropped 1 base and J dropped 2 bases, with 12 bases sitting between them. The CDR3 extends over 15 amino acids. This CDR3 is CASSLVGTPPYEQYF. The DNA for the CDR3 is TGTGCCAGCAGCTTAGTAGGGACTCCTCCCTACGAGCAGTACTTC.

This clonotype was picked up many times. The chain is built from TRBV27 and TRBJ2-1; TRBD2 agrees at 11 bases. Germline CDR1 is MNHEY and CDR2 is SMNVEV (reference sequence). This CDR3 is built from 14 residues. Germline trimming cut 10 bases from V and 3 bases from J; bases unmatched to any gene: 5. CDR3 nucleotides: TGTGCCACGTCTAGCGGGGGGAACTACAATGAGCAGTTCTTC. It specifies CATSSGGNYNEQFF.

This clonotype was seen only a few times. The J gene is TRBJ1-1, the V gene TRBV19; TRBD1 is a possible D gene (6 bases). This CDR3 has 14 residues. V lost 7 bases and J lost 1, with 13 bases in between. Per germline, CDR1 LNHDA and CDR2 SQIVND (reference sequence). Written as DNA, the CDR3 is TGTGCCAGTAATTACGGGGGCCCGAACACTGAAGCTTTCTTT. This gives the protein CASNYGGPNTEAFF.

This rearrangement joins TRBV6-2 or TRBV6-3 to TRBJ1-2; no definite D call. The V gene lost 0 bases and the J gene lost 3 bases, with 11 bases spanning the gap. This CDR3 is 15 amino acids long. The germline V gene encodes CDR1 MNHEY and CDR2 SVGEGT. The CDR3 protein is CASSYSGREYYGYTF. CDR3 DNA: TGTGCCAGCAGTTACTCCGGTAGGGAATACTATGGCTACACCTTC.

The V and J genes are TRBV25-1 and TRBJ1-5, with no clear D. CDR3 length: 14 amino acids. V was cut by 5 bases and J by 2 bases, with 10 bases left in between. Germline CDR1 is MGHDK and CDR2 is SYGVNS. CDR3: CASSSSGRNQPQHF. CDR3 DNA: TGTGCCAGCAGTTCATCAGGCCGCAATCAGCCCCAGCATTTT.

The chain employs TRBV6-1 and TRBJ2-1; 11 nucleotides align to TRBD2. From germline, CDR1 is MNHNS and CDR2 SASEGT. The junction had 8 bases not matched to a gene; V was cut back by 3 bases and J by 10 bases. This CDR3 has 15 residues. The CDR3 region is CASSELGTSGPEQFF. CDR3 nucleotide sequence: TGTGCCAGCAGTGAGTTGGGGACTAGCGGTCCCGAGCAGTTCTTC.

The gene calls are TRBV20-1 and TRBJ2-7; D remains ambiguous. V lost 0 bases, J lost 0 bases, and 6 bases lay in between. The CDR3 has 13 residues. Germline lookup yields CDR1 DFQATT and CDR2 SNEGSKA (reference sequence). The CDR3 region is CSARDVDSYEQYF. CDR3 in DNA: TGCAGTGCTAGAGATGTGGACTCCTACGAGCAGTACTTC.

Many counts were recorded for this clonotype. The V call is TRBV6-5, the J call TRBJ1-2; D is unclear. Germline CDR1 and CDR2: MNHEY and SVGAGI. The CDR3 covers 16 residues. Trimming removed 0 bases at V and 7 bases at J, with 18 bases between. In DNA, the CDR3 is TGTGCCAGCAGTTACTCCTCATGGGCCTCCGGTAGTGGCTACACCTTC. This translates into CASSYSSWASGSGYTF.